This entry lists 23 T cell receptor beta chains sequenced from one sample in a study of Tregs in tolerant kidney transplant recipients. The method was immunoSEQ multiplex PCR; TCRdb's version includes in-frame clones alone and lacks a portion of them. The sample lists around 230,000 clones, roughly 80% occurring once. Sequencing input: CD4+ T cells from blood. These TCRs come from a human donor in good health.

The chain joins TRBV5-1 to TRBJ2-1; 14 bases align to TRBD2. V was clipped by 4 bases and J by 6 bases; unmatched bases: 3. CDR3 length equals 15 residues. Germline V CDR1 and CDR2: SGHRS, YFSETQ. The DNA of the CDR3 is TGCGCCAGCAGCGCGGGACTAGCGGGGGTCAATGAGCAGTTCTTC. Translated, it gives CASSAGLAGVNEQFF.

This rearrangement joins TRBV6-4 to TRBJ1-5; maybe TRBD1 (6 bases). The ends were cut back, 7 bases at V and 6 bases at J, with 19 bases in the middle. Germline values: CDR1 MRHNA, CDR2 SNTAGT. The CDR3 is made up of 15 amino acids. The CDR3 bases are TGTGCCAGCAATCAACAGGGAAACCCCGGTCAGCCCCAGCATTTT. Protein: CASNQQGNPGQPQHF.

The chain joins TRBV18 to TRBJ2-7; tentatively, D is TRBD1 or TRBD2 (6 bases each). The CDR3 consists of 16 residues. Trimming took off 5 bases at V and 3 bases at J, with 20 bases between the two ends. In germline, CDR1 is KGHSH, CDR2 LQKENI. The CDR3 loop is CASSSGGTSAIYEQYF. CDR3 DNA: TGTGCCAGCTCATCCGGCGGGACATCCGCAATCTACGAGCAGTACTTC.

V gene TRBV2 combines with J gene TRBJ2-2; unclear D gene. CDR1 is SNHLY, CDR2 FYNNEI, per germline. This CDR3 spans 12 amino acids. V lost 0 bases, J lost 8 bases, and 4 bases lay in between. In nucleotides, the CDR3 is TGTGCCAGCAGTGAAGCAGGGGGGGAGCTGTTTTTT. It specifies CASSEAGGELFF. Full variable domain (rest looked up from reference TRBV2 and TRBJ2-2): EPEVTQTPSHQVTQMGQEVILRCVPISNHLYFYWYRQILGQKVEFLVSFYNNEISEKSEIFDDQFSVERPDGSNFTLKIRSTKLEDSAMYFCASSEAGGELFFGEGSRLTVL.

The chain is built from TRBV6-4 and TRBJ2-5, with D possibly matching TRBD1 (6 bases). Trimming removed 5 bases at V and 1 base at J, with 20 bases between. This CDR3 contains 17 residues. Germline values: CDR1 MRHNA, CDR2 SNTAGT. This chain's CDR3 is CASSPPLDSPTQETQYF. The DNA of the CDR3 is TGTGCCAGCAGTCCTCCCTTGGACAGCCCCACCCAAGAGACCCAGTACTTC.

The CDR3 nucleotides read TGTGCCAGCAGCCGGAGGACAGGGGAATATCAGCCCCAGCATTTT. Translation: CASSRRTGEYQPQHF. This chain connects TRBV6-9 to TRBJ1-5; 9 bases line up with TRBD1. The CDR3 has 15 residues. With 6 bases clipped from V and 5 bases from J, the junction kept 8 bases outside the gene matches. Germline lookup yields CDR1 MNHGY and CDR2 SVAAGI.

CDR3 sequence: CASSPRLARSSETQYF. For the CDR3, the DNA is TGTGCCAGCAGCCCCAGACTAGCGCGGTCGTCAGAGACCCAGTACTTC. This chain uses TRBV5-4 with TRBJ2-5; 8 bases are a match to TRBD2. Per the germline V gene, CDR1 is SGHNT and CDR2 is YYREEE (reference sequence). The V gene end was trimmed by 4 bases and the J gene end by 4 bases; junction bases not matched to a gene: 12. This CDR3 is 16 amino acids long.

In this sample, this clone turned up once. The rearrangement links TRBV5-1 to TRBJ2-3; TRBD2 is a possible D gene (6 bases). Between the trimmed V and J ends, which lost 0 bases and 2 bases, there was a span of 10 bases. Germline lookup yields CDR1 SGHRS and CDR2 YFSETQ. The CDR3 has 15 residues. CDR3 DNA sequence: TGCGCCAGCAGCTTGGGACTAGAGGACACAGATACGCAGTATTTT. It codes for CASSLGLEDTDTQYF.

The V and J genes are TRBV19 and TRBJ2-5, with D perhaps TRBD1 (5 bases). The CDR3 covers 13 residues. Between the trimmed V and J ends, which lost 1 base and 7 bases, there was a span of 10 bases. Germline CDR1 and CDR2: LNHDA and SQIVND (reference sequence). The CDR3 loop is CASSIAQGSTQYF. CDR3 DNA sequence: TGTGCCAGTAGTATAGCCCAGGGCTCGACCCAGTACTTC.

In DNA, the CDR3 is TGTGCCAGCAGTGCCTCGGAACGGTATAATTCACCCCTCCACTTT. Translation gives CASSASERYNSPLHF. The chain uses TRBV27 and TRBJ1-6; D remains unclear. This CDR3 is 15 amino acids long. From germline, CDR1 is MNHEY and CDR2 SMNVEV (reference sequence). V lost 5 bases, J lost 4 bases, and 12 bases lay in between.

The rearrangement links TRBV29-1 to TRBJ2-3; D is perhaps TRBD1 (5 bases). The CDR3 has 15 residues. In germline, CDR1 is SQVTM, CDR2 ANQGSEA. The V end lost 2 bases, the J end lost 4 bases, and 16 bases lay between the germline ends. The CDR3, as DNA: TGCAGCGTTGAAAGGGGTCAGGCGCCCCCAGATACGCAGTATTTT. Its translation is CSVERGQAPPDTQYF.

This rearrangement joins TRBV6-1 to TRBJ1-5, with D perhaps matching TRBD1 (5 bases). Trimming removed 2 bases at V and 7 bases at J, with 12 bases between. The CDR3 has 14 amino acids. Germline CDR1 reads MNHNS; CDR2 reads SASEGT. The chain's CDR3 is CASSEQGGQQPQHF. The CDR3 region has the DNA TGTGCCAGCAGTGAACAGGGAGGTCAGCAGCCCCAGCATTTT.

V gene TRBV4-2 combines with J gene TRBJ2-5; TRBD2 agrees at 7 bases. Germline V lookup: CDR1 LGHNA, CDR2 YNFKEQ. The CDR3 totals 14 residues. V was pared by 4 bases and J by 5 bases, with 7 bases of the junction left unmatched. The CDR3 here is CASSLRLAGETQYF. The CDR3 region has the DNA TGTGCCAGCAGCCTCCGACTAGCTGGTGAGACCCAGTACTTC.

V is TRBV5-4 and J is TRBJ1-1, with a tentative D call TRBD1 (5 bases). Germline CDR1 is SGHNT and CDR2 is YYREEE (reference sequence). V lost 6 bases, J lost 1 base, and 19 bases lay in between. The CDR3 is made up of 16 amino acids. The CDR3 loop is CASMNGVDNRNTEAFF. CDR3 DNA sequence: TGTGCCAGCATGAATGGGGTGGACAACAGGAACACTGAAGCTTTCTTT.

The chain combines TRBV2 with TRBJ2-5; 8 bases are a match to TRBD1. The ends lost 4 bases at V and 5 bases at J; junction bases unmatched: 6. This CDR3 comprises 14 residues. Looked up from germline, CDR1 is SNHLY and CDR2 is FYNNEI. The CDR3 nucleotides read TGTGCCAGCAGTGCGACAGGGGTGAGGGAGACCCAGTACTTC. It translates to CASSATGVRETQYF.

V is TRBV15 and J is TRBJ1-2; possible D gene TRBD1, 6 bases. V lost 5 bases and J lost 5, with 21 bases in between. This CDR3 spans 16 amino acids. Germline V gene sequence: CDR1 LNHNV, CDR2 YYDKDF (reference sequence). The CDR3 nucleotides are TGTGCCACCAGCCCGGGGGGGCTTCTTGCGGGTTATGGCTACACCTTC. Its translation is CATSPGGLLAGYGYTF. The full variable domain, its missing parts supplied by reference TRBV15 and TRBJ1-2, is DAMVIQNPRYQVTQFGKPVTLSCSQTLNHNVMYWYQQKSSQAPKLLFHYYDKDFNNEADTPDNFQSRRPNTSFCFLDIRSPGLGDTAMYLCATSPGGLLAGYGYTFGSGTRLTVV.

V gene TRBV11-3 combines with J gene TRBJ2-2; D may correspond to TRBD1 or TRBD2 (6 bases each). The CDR3 has 14 amino acids. Germline CDR1 is SGHNT and CDR2 is YENEEA. V was pared by 5 bases and J by 1 base, with 8 bases between. The CDR3 nucleotides read TGTGCCAGCAGCAAGGGGGGGAACACCGGGGAGCTGTTTTTT. Translated, it gives CASSKGGNTGELFF.

This chain links TRBV30 with TRBJ1-1, with a tentative D call TRBD1 (6 bases). The germline V gene has CDR1 GTSNPN and CDR2 SVGIG (reference sequence). V was trimmed by 4 bases and J by 0 bases, leaving 12 bases between them. CDR3 size: 14 residues. Here the CDR3 DNA reads TGTGCCTGGACCGGGGGGGGCTTGAACACTGAAGCTTTCTTT. Its translation is CAWTGGGLNTEAFF. Drawing the rest from reference TRBV30 and TRBJ1-1, the complete variable domain is SQTIHQWPATLVQPVGSPLSLECTVEGTSNPNLYWYRQAAGRGLQLLFYSVGIGQISSEVPQNLSASRPQDRQFILSSKKLLLSDSGFYLCAWTGGGLNTEAFFGQGTRLTVV.

The rearrangement links TRBV5-6 to TRBJ2-1, with D maybe TRBD2 (5 bases). Per the germline V gene, CDR1 is SGHDT and CDR2 is YYEEEE. The V gene lost 2 bases and the J gene lost 2 bases, with 8 bases spanning the gap. This CDR3 region has 14 residues. CDR3 loop: CASSFGKAYNEQFF. CDR3 nucleotide sequence: TGTGCCAGCAGCTTCGGGAAGGCCTACAATGAGCAGTTCTTC.

The CDR3 DNA follows: TGTGCCAGTAGTCGACAGGGGACCTACTATGGCTACACCTTC. This encodes CASSRQGTYYGYTF. V is TRBV19 and J is TRBJ1-2, with TRBD1 matching over 8 bases. CDR1 and CDR2 from the germline V gene are LNHDA and SQIVND (reference sequence). The CDR3 length is 14 residues. Trimming took 5 bases from V and 3 from J; bases not matched to a gene: 5.

The chain has TRBV5-8 and TRBJ2-1; 11 nucleotides match TRBD2. The ends lost 4 bases at V and 9 bases at J; junction bases unmatched: 6. Per the germline V gene, CDR1 is SGHTS and CDR2 is YDEGEE. The CDR3 contains 14 residues. CDR3 DNA: TGTGCCAGCAGCCCGTGGGGGACTAGCGGTGAGCAGTTCTTC. It encodes CASSPWGTSGEQFF.

V usage is TRBV19 and J usage is TRBJ1-2; maybe TRBD1 (5 bases). V lost 7 bases, J lost 4 bases, and 19 bases lay in between. Germline CDR1 reads LNHDA; CDR2 reads SQIVND (reference sequence). The CDR3 sequence is 15 residues long. This CDR3 reads CASKLNLGLIYGYTF. The CDR3 bases are TGTGCCAGTAAATTGAACTTGGGACTGATCTATGGCTACACCTTC.

This chain links TRBV10-3 with TRBJ2-1, with no clear D. Trimming removed 6 bases from V and 6 bases from J, with 15 bases in between. Germline V gene sequence: CDR1 ENHRY, CDR2 SYGVKD. This CDR3 contains 14 residues. The DNA of the CDR3 is TGTGCCATCAGCCGTCCGGGCGCTCGCAATGAGCAGTTCTTC. Translating it yields CAISRPGARNEQFF.